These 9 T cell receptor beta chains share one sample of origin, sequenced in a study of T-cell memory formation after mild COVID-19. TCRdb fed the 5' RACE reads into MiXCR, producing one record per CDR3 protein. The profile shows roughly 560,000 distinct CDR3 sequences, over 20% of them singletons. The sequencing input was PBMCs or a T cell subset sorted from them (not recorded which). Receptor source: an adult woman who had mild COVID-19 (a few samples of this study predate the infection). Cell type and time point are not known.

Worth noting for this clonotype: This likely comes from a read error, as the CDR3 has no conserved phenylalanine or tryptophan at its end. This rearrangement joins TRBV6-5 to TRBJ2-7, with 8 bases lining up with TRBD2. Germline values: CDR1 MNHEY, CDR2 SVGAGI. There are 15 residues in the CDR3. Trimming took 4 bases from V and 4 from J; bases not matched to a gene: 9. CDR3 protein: CASSSGGSGTYEQYS. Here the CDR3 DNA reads TGTGCCAGCAGTTCCGGGGGTAGCGGGACATACGAGCAGTACTCC.

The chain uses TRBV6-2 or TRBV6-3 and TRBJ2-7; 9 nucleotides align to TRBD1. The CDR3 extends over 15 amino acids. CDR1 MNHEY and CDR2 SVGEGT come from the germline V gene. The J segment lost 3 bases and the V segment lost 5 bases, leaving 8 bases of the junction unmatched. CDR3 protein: CASSPSGTGFYEQYF. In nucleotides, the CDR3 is TGTGCCAGCAGTCCCTCCGGGACAGGGTTCTACGAGCAGTACTTC.

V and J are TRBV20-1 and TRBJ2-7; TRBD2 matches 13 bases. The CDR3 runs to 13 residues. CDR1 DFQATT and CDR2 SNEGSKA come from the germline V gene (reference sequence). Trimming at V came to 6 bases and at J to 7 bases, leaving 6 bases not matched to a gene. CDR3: CSATGLAGIEQYF. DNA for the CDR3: TGCAGTGCCACGGGACTAGCGGGAATTGAGCAGTACTTC.

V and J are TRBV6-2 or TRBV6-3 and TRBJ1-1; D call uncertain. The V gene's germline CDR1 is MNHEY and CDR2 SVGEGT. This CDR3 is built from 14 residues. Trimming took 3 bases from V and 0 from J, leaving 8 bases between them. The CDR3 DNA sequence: TGTGCCAGCAGTTATCCAGGCATGAACACTGAAGCTTTCTTT. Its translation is CASSYPGMNTEAFF.

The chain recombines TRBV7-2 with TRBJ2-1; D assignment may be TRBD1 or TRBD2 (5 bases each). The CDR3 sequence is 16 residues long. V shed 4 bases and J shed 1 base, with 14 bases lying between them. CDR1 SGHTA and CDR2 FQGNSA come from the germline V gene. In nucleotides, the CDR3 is TGTGCCAGCAGCTCATGGGGGTATGAATCCTACAATGAGCAGTTCTTC. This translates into CASSSWGYESYNEQFF.

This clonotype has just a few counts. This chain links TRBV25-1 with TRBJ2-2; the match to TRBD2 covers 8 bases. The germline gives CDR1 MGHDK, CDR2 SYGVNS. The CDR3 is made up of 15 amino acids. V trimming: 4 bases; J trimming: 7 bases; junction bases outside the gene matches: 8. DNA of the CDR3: TGTGCCAGCAGTGGAGCGGGAGCTCCGGGCGGGGAGCTGTTTTTT. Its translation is CASSGAGAPGGELFF. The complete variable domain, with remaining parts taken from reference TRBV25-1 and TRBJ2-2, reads EADIYQTPRYLVIGTGKKITLECSQTMGHDKMYWYQQDPGMELHLIHYSYGVNSTEKGDLSSESTVSRIRTEHFPLTLESARPSHTSQYLCASSGAGAPGGELFFGEGSRLTVL.

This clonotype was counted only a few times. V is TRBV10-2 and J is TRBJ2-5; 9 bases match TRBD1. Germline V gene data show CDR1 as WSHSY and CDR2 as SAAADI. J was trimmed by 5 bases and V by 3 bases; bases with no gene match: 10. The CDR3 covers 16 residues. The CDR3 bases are TGCGCCAGCAGTGAAACTGCCGGACAGGGGAGCGAGACCCAGTACTTC. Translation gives CASSETAGQGSETQYF.

The CDR3: CASSSLDRGGFYGYTF. Here the CDR3 DNA reads TGTGCCAGCAGCTCCTTGGACAGGGGCGGGTTCTATGGCTACACCTTC. The chain joins TRBV5-5 to TRBJ1-2, with 9 nucleotides matching TRBD1. The V segment lost 3 bases and the J segment 4 bases; nucleotides outside the gene matches: 10. The CDR3 runs 16 residues. The germline V gene encodes CDR1 SGHKS and CDR2 YYEKEE (reference sequence). Together with reference TRBV5-5 and TRBJ1-2, the CDR3 gives the full variable domain: DAGVTQSPTHLIKTRGQQVTLRCSPISGHKSVSWYQQVLGQGPQFIFQYYEKEERGRGNFPDRFSARQFPNYSSELNVNALLLGDSALYLCASSSLDRGGFYGYTFGSGTRLTVV.

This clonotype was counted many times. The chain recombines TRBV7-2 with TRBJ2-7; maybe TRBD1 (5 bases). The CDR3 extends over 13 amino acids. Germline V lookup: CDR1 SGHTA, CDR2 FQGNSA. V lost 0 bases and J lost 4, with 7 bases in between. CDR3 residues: CASSLARQYEQYF. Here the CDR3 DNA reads TGTGCCAGCAGCTTAGCGCGACAGTACGAGCAGTACTTC.